These T cell receptor beta chains were read from a single sample in a study of blood T cell repertoires in COVID-19. The data were produced by immunoSEQ multiplex PCR, yet TCRdb's version contains in-frame clones alone and is incomplete. The data contain 150,000 or so clones, roughly 80% of them singletons. Sequences were obtained from peripheral blood. The source is a man in his 60s with acute or convalescent COVID-19. CDR3s include the opening cysteine and the closing phenylalanine or tryptophan. A D gene is named only where the DNA matches it firmly. Rows give clone size only sometimes, using once, few, many, or a class for an expanded clone.

d_gene,v_gene,len,j_gene,abundance,CDR3nt,CDR3aa
TRBD1,TRBV25-1,17,TRBJ2-7,NA,TGTGCCAGCAGTACATCCGGGACAGGGTATAGGGGAAGGGAGCAGTACTTC,CASSTSGTGYRGREQYF
TRBD1,TRBV9,13,TRBJ2-3,NA,TGTGCCAGCAGCGGGGACAGTTCAGATACGCAGTATTTT,CASSGDSSDTQYF
NA,TRBV4-2,15,TRBJ2-7,NA,TGTGCCAGCAGCCAAGATTGGTCCTCCAGAGGCGAGCAGTACTTC,CASSQDWSSRGEQYF
NA,TRBV21-1,20,TRBJ2-7,NA,TGTGCCAGCAGCAAAGGTCATCGGCTAGCGGGCCTTCCCGATGCCTACGAGCAGTACTTC,CASSKGHRLAGLPDAYEQYF
NA,TRBV19,11,TRBJ1-2,NA,TGTGCCACCCAGGGGACCTATGGCTACACCTTC,CATQGTYGYTF
TRBD1,TRBV9,15,TRBJ2-3,few,TGTGCCAGCAGCGCGTCCGGGACAGGGTTTGGTACGCAGTATTTT,CASSASGTGFGTQYF
TRBD2,TRBV7-9,15,TRBJ2-1,NA,TGTGCCAGCAGCCCCGGGGGGGGCGCTCGCGATGAGCAGTTCTTC,CASSPGGGARDEQFF
NA,TRBV7-6,15,TRBJ1-4,few,TGTGCCAGCAGCTTAGCTCAGGGTGTGAGTGAAAAACTGTTTTTT,CASSLAQGVSEKLFF
TRBD2,TRBV6-2/TRBV6-3,14,TRBJ2-3,NA,TGTGCCAGCAGTCTCGGACTAGCGACAGATACGCAGTATTTT,CASSLGLATDTQYF
TRBD1,TRBV18,15,TRBJ1-2,NA,TGTGCCAGCTCACCGGCCCAGGGGGCTGGGAGTGGCTACACCTTC,CASSPAQGAGSGYTF
NA,TRBV13,18,TRBJ2-1,NA,TGTGCCAGCAGCTCCTCCTCAGGGGTTCTAAGCTCCTACAATGAGCAGTTCTTC,CASSSSSGVLSSYNEQFF
TRBD1,TRBV6-5,15,TRBJ1-3,few,TGTGCCAGCAGTTCCCAGGGGGCGCCTGGAAACACCATATATTTT,CASSSQGAPGNTIYF
NA,TRBV19,16,TRBJ1-5,NA,TGTGCCAGTAGTATAGGGGCGGGGACTGGCAATCAGCCCCAGCATTTT,CASSIGAGTGNQPQHF
NA,TRBV7-9,12,TRBJ1-1,NA,TGTGCCAGCAGCTTGTCGGGCACTGAAGCTTTCTTT,CASSLSGTEAFF
NA,TRBV19,21,TRBJ2-3,few,TGTGCCAGTAGTACCCACCCGCTACCTAAGAGCCGGGGGTCTAGCACAGATACGCAGTATTTT,CASSTHPLPKSRGSSTDTQYF
TRBD2,TRBV27,15,TRBJ2-3,few,TGTGCCAGCAGAAGACTAGCGGGGGGGCCGGGTACGCAGTATTTT,CASRRLAGGPGTQYF
NA,TRBV7-3,13,TRBJ2-5,once,TGTGCCAGCAGCTTGTCTAGCCAAGAGACCCAGTACTTC,CASSLSSQETQYF
TRBD2,TRBV18,16,TRBJ2-5,NA,TGTGCCAGCTCACCCGAAATAGCGGGGGCCAAAGAGACCCAGTACTTC,CASSPEIAGAKETQYF